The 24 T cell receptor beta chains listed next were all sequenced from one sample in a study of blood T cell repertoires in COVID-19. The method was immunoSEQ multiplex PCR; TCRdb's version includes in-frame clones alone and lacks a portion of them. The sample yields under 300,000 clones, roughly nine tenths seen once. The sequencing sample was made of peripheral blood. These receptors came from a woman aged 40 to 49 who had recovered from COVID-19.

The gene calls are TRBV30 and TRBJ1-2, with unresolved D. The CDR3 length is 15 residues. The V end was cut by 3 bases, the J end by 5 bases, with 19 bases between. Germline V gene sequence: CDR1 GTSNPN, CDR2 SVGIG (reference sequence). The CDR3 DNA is TGTGCCTGGAGCCCTCCGGGTCCAGCTTCATATGGCTACACCTTC. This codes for CAWSPPGPASYGYTF.

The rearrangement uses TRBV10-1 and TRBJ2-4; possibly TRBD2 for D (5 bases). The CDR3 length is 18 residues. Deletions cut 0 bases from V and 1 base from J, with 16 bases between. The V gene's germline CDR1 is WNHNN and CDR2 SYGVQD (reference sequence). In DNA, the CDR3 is TGCGCCAGCAGTGAGTCTTTGGGAACCCGAGGGGCCAAAAACATTCAGTACTTC. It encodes CASSESLGTRGAKNIQYF.

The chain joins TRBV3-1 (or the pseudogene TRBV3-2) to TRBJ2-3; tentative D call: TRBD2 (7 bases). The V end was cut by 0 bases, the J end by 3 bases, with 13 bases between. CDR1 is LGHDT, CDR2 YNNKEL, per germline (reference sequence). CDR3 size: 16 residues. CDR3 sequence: CASSQDGGGRTDTQYF. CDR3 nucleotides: TGTGCCAGCAGCCAAGATGGGGGGGGCAGGACAGATACGCAGTATTTT.

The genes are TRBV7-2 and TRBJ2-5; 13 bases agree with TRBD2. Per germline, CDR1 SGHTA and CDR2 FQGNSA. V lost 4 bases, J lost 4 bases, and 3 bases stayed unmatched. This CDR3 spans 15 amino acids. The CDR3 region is CASSYGLAGAETQYF. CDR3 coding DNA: TGTGCCAGCAGCTACGGACTAGCGGGAGCAGAGACCCAGTACTTC. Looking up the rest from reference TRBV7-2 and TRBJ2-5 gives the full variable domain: GAGVSQSPSNKVTEKGKDVELRCDPISGHTALYWYRQSLGQGLEFLIYFQGNSAPDKSGLPSDRFSAERTGGSVSTLTIQRTQQEDSAVYLCASSYGLAGAETQYFGPGTRLLVL.

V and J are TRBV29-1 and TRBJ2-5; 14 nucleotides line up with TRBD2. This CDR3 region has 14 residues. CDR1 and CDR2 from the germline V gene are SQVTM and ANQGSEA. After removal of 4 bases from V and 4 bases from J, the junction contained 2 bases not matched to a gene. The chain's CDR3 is CSVVGTSGGETQYF. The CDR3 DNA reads TGCAGCGTTGTAGGGACTAGCGGGGGAGAGACCCAGTACTTC. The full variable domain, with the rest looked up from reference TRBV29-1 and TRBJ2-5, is SAVISQKPSRDICQRGTSLTIQCQVDSQVTMMFWYRQQPGQSLTLIATANQGSEATYESGFVIDKFPISRPNLTFSTLTVSNMSPEDSSIYLCSVVGTSGGETQYFGPGTRLLVL.

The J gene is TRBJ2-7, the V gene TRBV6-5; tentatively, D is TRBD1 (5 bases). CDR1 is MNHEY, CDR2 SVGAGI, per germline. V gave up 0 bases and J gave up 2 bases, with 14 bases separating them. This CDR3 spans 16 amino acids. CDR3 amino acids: CASSYSGPIGAYEQYF. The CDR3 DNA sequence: TGTGCCAGCAGTTACTCGGGGCCGATTGGCGCCTACGAGCAGTACTTC.

The CDR3 DNA follows: TGTGCCAGTAGTAGGAGGGGGCAGGGAGCGACGCAGTATTTT. It yields the protein CASSRRGQGATQYF. The V and J genes are TRBV19 and TRBJ2-3, with D tentatively TRBD1 (7 bases). CDR3 length: 14 residues. Germline values: CDR1 LNHDA, CDR2 SQIVND (reference sequence). V was clipped by 4 bases and J by 9 bases, with 17 bases between them.

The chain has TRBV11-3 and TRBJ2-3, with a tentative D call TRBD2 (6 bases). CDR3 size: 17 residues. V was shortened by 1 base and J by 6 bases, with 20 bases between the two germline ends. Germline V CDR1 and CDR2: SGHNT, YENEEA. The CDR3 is CASSLGMEGLTADTQYF. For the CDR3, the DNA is TGTGCCAGCAGCTTAGGAATGGAGGGACTCACGGCCGATACGCAGTATTTT.

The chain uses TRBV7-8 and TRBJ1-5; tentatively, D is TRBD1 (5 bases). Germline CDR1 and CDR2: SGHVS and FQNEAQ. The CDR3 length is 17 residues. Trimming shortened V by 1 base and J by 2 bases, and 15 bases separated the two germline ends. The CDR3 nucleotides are TGTGCCAGCAGCTTAGGGGGGGGAGGGGTCGGCAATCAGCCCCAGCATTTT. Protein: CASSLGGGGVGNQPQHF.

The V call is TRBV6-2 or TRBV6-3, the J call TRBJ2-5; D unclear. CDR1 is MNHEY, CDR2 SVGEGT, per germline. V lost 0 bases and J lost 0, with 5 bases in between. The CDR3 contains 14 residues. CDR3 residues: CASSYSRYQETQYF. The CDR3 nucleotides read TGTGCCAGCAGTTACTCCAGGTACCAAGAGACCCAGTACTTC.

The CDR3 nucleotides are TGTGCCAGCAGCGTAGGGGGACAGGGAACTGAAGCTTTCTTT. It codes for CASSVGGQGTEAFF. The chain couples TRBV9 to TRBJ1-1, with 9 bases fitting TRBD1. The germline CDR1 and CDR2 sequences are SGDLS and YYNGEE. V shed 0 bases and J 5 bases; nucleotides not matched to a gene: 2. The length of the CDR3 is 14 residues.

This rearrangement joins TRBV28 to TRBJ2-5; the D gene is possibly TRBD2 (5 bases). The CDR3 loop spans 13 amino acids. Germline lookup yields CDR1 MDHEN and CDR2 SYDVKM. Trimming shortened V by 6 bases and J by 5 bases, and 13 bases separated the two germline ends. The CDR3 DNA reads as TGTGCCAGCAGAACCACGGACTGGGAGACCCAGTACTTC. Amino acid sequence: CASRTTDWETQYF.

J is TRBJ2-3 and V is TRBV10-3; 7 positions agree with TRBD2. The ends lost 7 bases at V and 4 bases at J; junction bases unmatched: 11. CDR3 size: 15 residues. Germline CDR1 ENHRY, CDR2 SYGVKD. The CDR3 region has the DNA TGTGCCATCAATGGCGGGACTACAATAGCAGATACGCAGTATTTT. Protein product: CAINGGTTIADTQYF.

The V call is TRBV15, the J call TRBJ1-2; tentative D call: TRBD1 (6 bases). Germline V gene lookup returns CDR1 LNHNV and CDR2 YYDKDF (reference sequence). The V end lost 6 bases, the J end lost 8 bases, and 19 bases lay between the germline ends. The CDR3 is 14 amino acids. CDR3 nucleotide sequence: TGTGCCACCAGGACCGACGGGGGGGCTGGGGGCTACACCTTC. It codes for CATRTDGGAGGYTF. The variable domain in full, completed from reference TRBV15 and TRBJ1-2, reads DAMVIQNPRYQVTQFGKPVTLSCSQTLNHNVMYWYQQKSSQAPKLLFHYYDKDFNNEADTPDNFQSRRPNTSFCFLDIRSPGLGDTAMYLCATRTDGGAGGYTFGSGTRLTVV.

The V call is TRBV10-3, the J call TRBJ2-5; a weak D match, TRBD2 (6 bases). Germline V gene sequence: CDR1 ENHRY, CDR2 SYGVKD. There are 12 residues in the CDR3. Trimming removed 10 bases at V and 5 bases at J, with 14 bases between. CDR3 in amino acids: CASGRGKETQYF. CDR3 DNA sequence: TGTGCCAGCGGTCGGGGGAAGGAGACCCAGTACTTC.

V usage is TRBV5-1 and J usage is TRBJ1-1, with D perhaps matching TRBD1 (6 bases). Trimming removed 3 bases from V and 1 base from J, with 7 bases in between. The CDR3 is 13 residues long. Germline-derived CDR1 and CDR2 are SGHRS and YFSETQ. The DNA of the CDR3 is TGCGCCAGCAGCTCGGGACAGAACACTGAAGCTTTCTTT. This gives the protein CASSSGQNTEAFF.

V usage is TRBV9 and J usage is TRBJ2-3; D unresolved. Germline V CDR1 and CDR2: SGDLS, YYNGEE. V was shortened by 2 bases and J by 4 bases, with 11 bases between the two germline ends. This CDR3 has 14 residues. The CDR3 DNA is TGTGCCAGCAGCGTCGGTCAGGCTTCAGATACGCAGTATTTT. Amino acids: CASSVGQASDTQYF. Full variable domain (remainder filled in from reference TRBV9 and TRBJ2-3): DSGVTQTPKHLITATGQRVTLRCSPRSGDLSVYWYQQSLDQGLQFLIQYYNGEERAKGNILERFSAQQFPDLHSELNLSSLELGDSALYFCASSVGQASDTQYFGPGTRLTVL.

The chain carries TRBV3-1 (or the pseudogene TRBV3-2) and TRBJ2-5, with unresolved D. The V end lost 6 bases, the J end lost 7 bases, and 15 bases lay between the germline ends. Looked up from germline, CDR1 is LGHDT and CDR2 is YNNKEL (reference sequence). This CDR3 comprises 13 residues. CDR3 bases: TGTGCCAGCAGTCCCATCGGCGGCGGGACCCAGTACTTC. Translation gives CASSPIGGGTQYF.

CDR3 sequence reads: CASSLYGVTGELFF. The DNA of the CDR3 is TGTGCCAGCAGCTTATACGGGGTCACCGGGGAGCTGTTTTTT. The chain employs TRBV7-9 and TRBJ2-2, with D perhaps matching TRBD2 (5 bases). The V and J ends lost 2 bases and 4 bases respectively, with 8 bases between them. In germline, CDR1 is SEHNR, CDR2 FQNEAQ (reference sequence). The CDR3 is 14 residues long.

The CDR3 protein is CASSLGLTAGIDYEQYV. CDR3 sequence (DNA): TGTGCCAGCAGCTTAGGATTGACGGCGGGAATAGACTACGAGCAGTACGTC. J is TRBJ2-7 and V is TRBV7-9; D possibly corresponds to TRBD2 (6 bases). The V gene lost 1 base and the J gene lost 3 bases, with 19 bases spanning the gap. This CDR3 has 17 amino acids. The germline V gene encodes CDR1 SEHNR and CDR2 FQNEAQ (reference sequence).

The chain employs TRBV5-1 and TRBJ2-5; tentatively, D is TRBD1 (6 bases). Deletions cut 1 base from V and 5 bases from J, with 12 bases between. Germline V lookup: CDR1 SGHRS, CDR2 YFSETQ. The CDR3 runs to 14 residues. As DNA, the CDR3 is TGCGCCAGCAGCTTGATAGCAGGGGTGGAGACCCAGTACTTC. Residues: CASSLIAGVETQYF.

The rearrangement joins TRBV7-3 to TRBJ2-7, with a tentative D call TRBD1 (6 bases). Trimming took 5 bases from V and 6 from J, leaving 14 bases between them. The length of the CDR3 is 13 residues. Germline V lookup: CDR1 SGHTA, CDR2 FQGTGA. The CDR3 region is CASSPAAGVEQYF. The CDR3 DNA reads TGTGCCAGCAGCCCGGCGGCAGGGGTCGAGCAGTACTTC. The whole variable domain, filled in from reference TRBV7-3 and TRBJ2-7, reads GAGVSQTPSNKVTEKGKYVELRCDPISGHTALYWYRQSLGQGPEFLIYFQGTGAADDSGLPNDRFFAVRPEGSVSTLKIQRTERGDSAVYLCASSPAAGVEQYFGPGTRLTVT.

DNA for the CDR3: TGTGCCAGCAGCCAGACAGGGGGCGAGTACGAGCAGTACTTC. Protein sequence: CASSQTGGEYEQYF. The V call is TRBV5-4, the J call TRBJ2-7, with TRBD1 matching 10 bases. CDR3 size: 14 residues. Germline V gene lookup returns CDR1 SGHNT and CDR2 YYREEE (reference sequence). Trimming cost V 4 bases and J 4 bases; bases outside gene matches: 5.

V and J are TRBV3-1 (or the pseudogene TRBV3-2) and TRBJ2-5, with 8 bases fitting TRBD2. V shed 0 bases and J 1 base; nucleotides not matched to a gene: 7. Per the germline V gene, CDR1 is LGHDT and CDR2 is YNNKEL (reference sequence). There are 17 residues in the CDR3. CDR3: CASSQESPAGVQETQYF. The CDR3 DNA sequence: TGTGCCAGCAGCCAAGAGAGTCCAGCGGGGGTCCAAGAGACCCAGTACTTC.